This TCR beta chain derives from a study of T-cell reconstitution after alpha-beta-depleted transplantation in children. With regard to this clonotype: The antigen is undetermined.

Germline loops: CDR1 KGHDR, CDR2 SFDVKD. V lost 6 bases, J lost 8 bases, and 4 bases stayed unmatched. The CDR3 is made up of 13 amino acids. Construction of the TCRbeta library involved unique molecular identifiers. One entry per CDR3 protein results from TCRdb running MiXCR on the PCR reads. The sample contains about 420,000 distinct CDR3 sequences, 15% to 20% of which appear only once. General study findings and limits: Several hundred expanded graft clones reportedly supplied alpha-beta T cells about two months after transplant. Surviving recipient T cells and thymic progenitors underlay high day-60 TCRbeta diversity in some patients. Among T cells one year after transplant, newly produced cells accounted for most counts and diversity.

The chain couples TRBV24-1 to TRBJ2-1; 9 bases align to TRBD2. The sequence derives from a boy under two years old who had a stem cell transplant for Wiskott-Aldrich syndrome, so the T cells may come from the graft donor. Material: PBMCs, mostly from graft donor cells, obtained 360 days after TCRalphabeta/CD19-depleted stem cell transplant. The DNA for the CDR3 is TGTGCCACCAGTCCTACTAGCGGGTATGAGCAGTTCTTC. Translated: CATSPTSGYEQFF.